These T cell receptor beta chains were read from a single sample in a study of T cell changes during pregnancy in multiple sclerosis. The method was immunoSEQ multiplex PCR; TCRdb's version includes in-frame clones alone and lacks a portion of them. The data contain about 79,000 clones, 85% to 95% of them singletons. The material sequenced was peripheral blood, taken in the second trimester of pregnancy. Receptor source: a female donor in good health, enrolled as a control in a pregnancy study. Each CDR3 is given with its conserved first and last residue. Fields, in order: clone size, D gene, V gene, J gene, CDR3 protein, CDR3 DNA. A D gene is named only where the DNA matches it firmly. For some rows the clone size is stated as once, few or many, or as a class when expanded; others skip it.

abundance: NA
d_gene: TRBD1
v_gene: TRBV7-7
j_gene: TRBJ2-2
CDR3aa: CASSLAAGGNTGELFF
CDR3nt: TGTGCTAGCAGCTTAGCGGCAGGGGGCAACACCGGGGAGCTGTTTTTT

abundance: NA
d_gene: TRBD2
v_gene: TRBV27
j_gene: TRBJ2-1
CDR3aa: CASTGASGGPNNEQFF
CDR3nt: TGTGCCAGCACGGGGGCTAGCGGGGGCCCCAACAATGAGCAGTTCTTC

abundance: once
d_gene: TRBD1
v_gene: TRBV6-1
j_gene: TRBJ1-1
CDR3aa: CASSPKTGDTEAFF
CDR3nt: TGTGCCAGCAGCCCTAAGACAGGGGACACTGAAGCTTTCTTT

abundance: NA
d_gene: NA
v_gene: TRBV10-3
j_gene: TRBJ2-1
CDR3aa: CAISESPGGGGPSYNEQFF
CDR3nt: TGTGCCATCAGTGAGTCACCGGGGGGCGGGGGCCCCTCCTACAATGAGCAGTTCTTC

abundance: NA
d_gene: NA
v_gene: TRBV7-2
j_gene: TRBJ1-2
CDR3aa: CASSLDEGNYGYTF
CDR3nt: TGTGCCAGCAGCTTAGATGAGGGCAACTATGGCTACACCTTC

abundance: few
d_gene: NA
v_gene: TRBV30
j_gene: TRBJ1-5
CDR3aa: CALPGEGESNQPQHF
CDR3nt: TGTGCCCTCCCAGGGGAAGGGGAAAGCAATCAGCCCCAGCATTTT

abundance: once
d_gene: NA
v_gene: TRBV5-8
j_gene: TRBJ1-5
CDR3aa: CASSPDQPQHF
CDR3nt: TGTGCCAGCAGTCCAGATCAGCCCCAGCATTTT

abundance: NA
d_gene: NA
v_gene: TRBV5-1
j_gene: TRBJ1-1
CDR3aa: CASSRDSNTEAFF
CDR3nt: TGCGCCAGCAGCAGAGACAGTAACACTGAAGCTTTCTTT

abundance: NA
d_gene: NA
v_gene: TRBV9
j_gene: TRBJ1-2
CDR3aa: CASSAQRGLDGYTF
CDR3nt: TGTGCCAGCAGCGCCCAACGGGGGTTGGATGGCTACACCTTC

abundance: NA
d_gene: NA
v_gene: TRBV6-5
j_gene: TRBJ2-7
CDR3aa: CASTTSDKSYEQYF
CDR3nt: TGTGCCAGCACTACCTCCGACAAATCCTACGAGCAGTACTTC

abundance: NA
d_gene: NA
v_gene: TRBV4-2
j_gene: TRBJ1-2
CDR3aa: CASSQDQGRAGYGYTF
CDR3nt: TGTGCCAGCAGCCAAGATCAGGGAAGGGCAGGGTATGGCTACACCTTC

abundance: NA
d_gene: NA
v_gene: TRBV2
j_gene: TRBJ2-5
CDR3aa: CASSETGIVETQYF
CDR3nt: TGTGCCAGCAGTGAAACAGGGATCGTAGAGACCCAGTACTTC

abundance: once
d_gene: TRBD1
v_gene: TRBV6-5
j_gene: TRBJ1-6
CDR3aa: CASSGSRGSNSPLHF
CDR3nt: TGTGCCAGCAGTGGCTCCAGGGGGTCCAATTCACCCCTCCACTTT

abundance: NA
d_gene: NA
v_gene: TRBV7-6
j_gene: TRBJ2-7
CDR3aa: CASSLSEGEQYF
CDR3nt: TGTGCCAGCAGCTTATCCGAGGGCGAGCAGTACTTC

abundance: once
d_gene: NA
v_gene: TRBV2
j_gene: TRBJ2-2
CDR3aa: CATVRQLATGELFF
CDR3nt: TGTGCCACCGTGCGCCAACTAGCAACCGGGGAGCTGTTTTTT

abundance: once
d_gene: TRBD1
v_gene: TRBV5-6
j_gene: TRBJ1-1
CDR3aa: CASSTGQGNTEAFF
CDR3nt: TGTGCCAGCAGCACCGGACAGGGGAACACTGAAGCTTTCTTT

abundance: NA
d_gene: TRBD2
v_gene: TRBV7-3
j_gene: TRBJ2-5
CDR3aa: CASSLWGLADETQYF
CDR3nt: TGTGCCAGCAGCTTATGGGGACTAGCAGATGAGACCCAGTACTTC

abundance: NA
d_gene: TRBD1
v_gene: TRBV5-1
j_gene: TRBJ1-6
CDR3aa: CASRELQGSNSPLHF
CDR3nt: TGCGCCAGCAGAGAACTACAGGGGAGTAATTCACCCCTCCACTTT

abundance: NA
d_gene: NA
v_gene: TRBV9
j_gene: TRBJ1-1
CDR3aa: CASSVGVGLTEAFF
CDR3nt: TGTGCCAGCAGCGTAGGGGTGGGCCTCACTGAAGCTTTCTTT

abundance: NA
d_gene: TRBD1
v_gene: TRBV7-2
j_gene: TRBJ1-2
CDR3aa: CASSATAGGARNYGYTF
CDR3nt: TGTGCCAGCAGCGCCACCGCAGGGGGCGCACGGAACTATGGCTACACCTTC

abundance: NA
d_gene: TRBD1
v_gene: TRBV5-4
j_gene: TRBJ2-5
CDR3aa: CASSLKSTGGRETQYF
CDR3nt: TGTGCCAGCAGCTTGAAATCGACAGGGGGCAGGGAGACCCAGTACTTC

abundance: NA
d_gene: TRBD1
v_gene: TRBV11-3
j_gene: TRBJ1-4
CDR3aa: CASSWRQGADFATNEKLFF
CDR3nt: TGTGCCAGCAGCTGGCGACAGGGGGCGGATTTTGCAACTAATGAAAAACTGTTTTTT

abundance: NA
d_gene: TRBD2
v_gene: TRBV11-3
j_gene: TRBJ2-5
CDR3aa: CASSRRTSGGETQYF
CDR3nt: TGTGCCAGCTCACGTAGGACTAGCGGGGGGGAGACCCAGTACTTC

abundance: NA
d_gene: NA
v_gene: TRBV5-8
j_gene: TRBJ1-1
CDR3aa: CASSFGRNTEAFF
CDR3nt: TGTGCCAGCAGCTTTGGTAGGAACACTGAAGCTTTCTTT

abundance: NA
d_gene: NA
v_gene: TRBV9
j_gene: TRBJ2-3
CDR3aa: CASSWWGGGEDTQYF
CDR3nt: TGTGCCAGCAGTTGGTGGGGGGGCGGGGAAGATACGCAGTATTTT